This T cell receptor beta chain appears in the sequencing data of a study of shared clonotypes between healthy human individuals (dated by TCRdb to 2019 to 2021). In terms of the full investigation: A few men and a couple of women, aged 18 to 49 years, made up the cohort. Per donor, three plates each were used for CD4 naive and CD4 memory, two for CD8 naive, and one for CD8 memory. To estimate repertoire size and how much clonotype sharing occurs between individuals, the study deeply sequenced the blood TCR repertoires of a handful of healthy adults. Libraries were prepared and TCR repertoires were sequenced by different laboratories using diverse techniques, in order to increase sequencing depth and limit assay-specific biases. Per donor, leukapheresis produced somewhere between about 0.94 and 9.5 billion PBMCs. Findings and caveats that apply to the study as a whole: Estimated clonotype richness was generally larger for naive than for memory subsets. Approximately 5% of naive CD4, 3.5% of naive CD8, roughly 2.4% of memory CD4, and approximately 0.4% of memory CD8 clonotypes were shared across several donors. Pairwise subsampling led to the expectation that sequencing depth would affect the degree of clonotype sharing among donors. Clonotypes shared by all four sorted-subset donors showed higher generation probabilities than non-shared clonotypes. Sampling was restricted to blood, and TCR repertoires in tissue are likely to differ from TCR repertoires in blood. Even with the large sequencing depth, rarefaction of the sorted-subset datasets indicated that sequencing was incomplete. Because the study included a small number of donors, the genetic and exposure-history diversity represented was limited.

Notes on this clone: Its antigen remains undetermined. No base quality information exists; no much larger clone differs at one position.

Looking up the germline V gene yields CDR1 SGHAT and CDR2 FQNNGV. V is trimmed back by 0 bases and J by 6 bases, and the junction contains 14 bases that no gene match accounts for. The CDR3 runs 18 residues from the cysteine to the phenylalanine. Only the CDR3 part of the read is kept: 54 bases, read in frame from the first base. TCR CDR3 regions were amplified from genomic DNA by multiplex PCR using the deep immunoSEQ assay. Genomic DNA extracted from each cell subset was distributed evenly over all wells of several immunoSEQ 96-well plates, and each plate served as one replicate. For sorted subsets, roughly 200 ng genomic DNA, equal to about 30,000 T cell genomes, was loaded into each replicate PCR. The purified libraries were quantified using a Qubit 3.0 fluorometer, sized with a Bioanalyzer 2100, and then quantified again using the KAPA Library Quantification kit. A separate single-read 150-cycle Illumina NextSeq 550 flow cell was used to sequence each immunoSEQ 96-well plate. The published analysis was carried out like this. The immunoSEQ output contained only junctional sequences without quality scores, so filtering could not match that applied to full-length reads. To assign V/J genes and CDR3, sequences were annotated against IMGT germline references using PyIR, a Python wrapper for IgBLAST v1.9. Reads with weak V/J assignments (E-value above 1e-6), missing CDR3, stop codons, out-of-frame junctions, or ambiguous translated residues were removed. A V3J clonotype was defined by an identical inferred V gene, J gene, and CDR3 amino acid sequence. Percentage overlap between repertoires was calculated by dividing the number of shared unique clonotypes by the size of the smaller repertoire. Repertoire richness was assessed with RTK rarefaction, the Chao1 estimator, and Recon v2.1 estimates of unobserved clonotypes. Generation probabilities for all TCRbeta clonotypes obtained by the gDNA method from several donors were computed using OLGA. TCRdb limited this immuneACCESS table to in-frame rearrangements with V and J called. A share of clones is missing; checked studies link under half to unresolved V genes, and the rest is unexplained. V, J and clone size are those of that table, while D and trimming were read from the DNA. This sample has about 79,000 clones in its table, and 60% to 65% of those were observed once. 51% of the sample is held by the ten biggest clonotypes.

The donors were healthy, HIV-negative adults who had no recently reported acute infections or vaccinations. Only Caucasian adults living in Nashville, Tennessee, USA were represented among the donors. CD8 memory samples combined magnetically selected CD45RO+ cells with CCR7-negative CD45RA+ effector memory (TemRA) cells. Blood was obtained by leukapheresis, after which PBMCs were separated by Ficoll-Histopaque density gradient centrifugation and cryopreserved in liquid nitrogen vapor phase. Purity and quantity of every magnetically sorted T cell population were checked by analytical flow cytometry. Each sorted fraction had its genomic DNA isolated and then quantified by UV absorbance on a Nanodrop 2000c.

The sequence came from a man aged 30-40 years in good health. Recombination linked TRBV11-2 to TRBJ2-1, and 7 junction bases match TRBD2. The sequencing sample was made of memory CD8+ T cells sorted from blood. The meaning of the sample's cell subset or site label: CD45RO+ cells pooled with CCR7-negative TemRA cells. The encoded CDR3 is CASSLDRDTSGDSNEQFF. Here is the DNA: TGTGCCAGCAGCTTAGATAGGGATACGAGCGGGGACTCCAATGAGCAGTTCTTC.